This TCR beta chain was recorded in a study of T cells after yellow fever vaccination. Study-wide points: Reappearance after the booster was observed for most primary-vaccination clones (more than 95% CD4, about 86% CD8). Almost all vaccine-responding clonotypes escaped detection in sorted memory subsets on day 0. Weaker overall was a secondary response that nonetheless peaked faster, on day 5 versus 15.

J was trimmed by 4 bases and V by 6 bases; bases with no gene match: 8. The CDR3 is made up of 14 amino acids. This clonotype came up many times. Conversion of TCR transcripts into cDNA relied on 5'RACE template switching, which added a universal primer site and UMIs. TCRdb called the 5' RACE reads again in MiXCR, with one record for every CDR3 protein. The table includes about 13,000 distinct CDR3 sequences, more than 4.5% detected once. Sequenced here: PBMCs, either bulk or a sorted T-cell subset (CD4+, CD8+, memory, or dextramer-sorted; not recorded which), sampled 45 days after the yellow fever booster vaccination. This chain links TRBV12-3 or TRBV12-4 with TRBJ1-2; 7 bases match TRBD1. This TCR was recovered from a man aged 25 to 40 who received the YFV17D yellow fever vaccine. This CDR3 reads CASSRTGYLYGYTF. CDR3 nucleotide sequence: TGTGCCAGCAGCCGGACAGGTTACCTCTATGGCTACACCTTC.